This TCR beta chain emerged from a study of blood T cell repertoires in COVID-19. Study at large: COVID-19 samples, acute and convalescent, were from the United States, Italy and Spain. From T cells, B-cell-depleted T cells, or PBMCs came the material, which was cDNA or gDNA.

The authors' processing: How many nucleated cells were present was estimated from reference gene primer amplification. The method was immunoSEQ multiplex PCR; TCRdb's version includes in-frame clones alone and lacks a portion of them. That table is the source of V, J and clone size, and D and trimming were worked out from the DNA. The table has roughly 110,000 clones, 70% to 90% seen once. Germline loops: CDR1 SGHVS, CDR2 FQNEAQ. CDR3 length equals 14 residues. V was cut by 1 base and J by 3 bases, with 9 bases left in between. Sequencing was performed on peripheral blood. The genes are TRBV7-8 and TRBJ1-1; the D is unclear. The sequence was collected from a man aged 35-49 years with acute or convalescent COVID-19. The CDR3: CASSLGNRDTEAFF. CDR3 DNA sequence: TGTGCCAGCAGCTTAGGAAACCGGGACACTGAAGCTTTCTTT.